The clone carrying this T cell receptor (beta chain) occurred a few times. Its antigen is unknown. The record originates from a study of a mutant IDH1 vaccine in newly diagnosed glioma. Study context: The week-35 safety follow-up was V12, and the week-47 study end was V13.

Described time point: week 47, end of study. Doses consisted of 300 ug of mutant IDH1 20-mer peptide each, paired with topical imiquimod. Data came from immunoSEQ multiplex PCR; TCRdb stores just in-frame clones and leaves some out. The sample shows approximately 56,000 clones, 65% of them seen only once. Germline values: CDR1 SQVTM, CDR2 ANQGSEA. This CDR3 is built from 13 residues. The V gene lost 1 base and the J gene lost 9 bases, with 13 bases spanning the gap. Sequencing used peripheral blood mononuclear cells (PBMCs), obtained from a glioma patient whose treatment included an IDH1 peptide vaccine. This clonotype originated in a man aged 40-49 years with glioma. Some clones in this sample may be carry-over from other donors' samples. The rearrangement joins TRBV29-1 to TRBJ2-1; perhaps D is TRBD1 or TRBD2 (5 bases each). The chain's CDR3 is CSVEVQARGEQFF. The CDR3 bases are TGCAGCGTTGAAGTACAGGCGAGGGGTGAGCAGTTCTTC.